This T cell receptor (beta chain) was captured in a study of early T cells in non-severe SARS-CoV-2 infection. Study context: Chains stayed unpaired after sequencing of bulk RNA from unsorted whole blood.

Unique molecular identifiers were attached to individual cDNA molecules. Using its own MiXCR run on the 5' RACE reads, TCRdb lists one record per CDR3 protein. The table has fewer than 30,000 distinct CDR3 sequences, around 5% seen once. Findings of the study overall: Anti-spike CD8 responses were favored in VDJdb matching, and private and CD4 specificities were missed.

This clonotype is medium-sized (0.01 to 0.1%) within its sample. Its matching antigen is unknown. The sequenced sample consisted of whole blood. The clonotype comes from an adult who was a healthcare worker with PCR-confirmed SARS-CoV-2 infection or an uninfected control (not recorded which).

The CDR3 loop reads CASSLVLETQYF. DNA for the CDR3: TGTGCCAGCAGCTTAGTCCTTGAGACCCAGTACTTC. The chain employs TRBV7-2 and TRBJ2-5; no definite D call. V lost 1 base, J lost 5 bases, and 5 bases lay in between. The CDR3 runs to 12 residues. From germline, CDR1 is SGHTA and CDR2 FQGNSA. Looking up the rest from reference TRBV7-2 and TRBJ2-5 gives the full variable domain: GAGVSQSPSNKVTEKGKDVELRCDPISGHTALYWYRQSLGQGLEFLIYFQGNSAPDKSGLPSDRFSAERTGGSVSTLTIQRTQQEDSAVYLCASSLVLETQYFGPGTRLLVL.